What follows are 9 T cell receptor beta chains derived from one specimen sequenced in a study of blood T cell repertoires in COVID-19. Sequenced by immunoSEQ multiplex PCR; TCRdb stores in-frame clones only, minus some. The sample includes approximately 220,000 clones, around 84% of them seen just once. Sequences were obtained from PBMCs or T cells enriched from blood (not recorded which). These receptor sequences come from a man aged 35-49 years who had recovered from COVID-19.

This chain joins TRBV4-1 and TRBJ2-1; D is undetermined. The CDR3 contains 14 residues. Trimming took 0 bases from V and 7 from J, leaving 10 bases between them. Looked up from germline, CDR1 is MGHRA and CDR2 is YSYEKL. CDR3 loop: CASSQDLPLNEQFF. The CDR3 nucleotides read TGCGCCAGCAGCCAAGATTTACCCCTAAATGAGCAGTTCTTC.

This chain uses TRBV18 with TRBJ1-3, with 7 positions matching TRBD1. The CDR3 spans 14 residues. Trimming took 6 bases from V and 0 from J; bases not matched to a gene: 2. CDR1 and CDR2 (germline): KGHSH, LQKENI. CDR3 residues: CASSGTASGNTIYF. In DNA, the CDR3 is TGTGCCAGCTCGGGGACAGCCTCTGGAAACACCATATATTTT.

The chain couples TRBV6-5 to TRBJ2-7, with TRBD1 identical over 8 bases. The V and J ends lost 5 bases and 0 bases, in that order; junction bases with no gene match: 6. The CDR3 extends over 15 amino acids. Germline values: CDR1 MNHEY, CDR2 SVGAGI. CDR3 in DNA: TGTGCCAGCAGTACCGGACAGGGCTCCTCCTACGAGCAGTACTTC. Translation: CASSTGQGSSYEQYF.

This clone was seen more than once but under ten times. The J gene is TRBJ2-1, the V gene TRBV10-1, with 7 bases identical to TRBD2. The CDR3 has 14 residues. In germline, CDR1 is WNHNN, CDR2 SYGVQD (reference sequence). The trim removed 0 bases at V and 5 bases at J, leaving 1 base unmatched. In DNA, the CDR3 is TGCGCCAGCAGTGAGTCGGCGGGGGACAATGAGCAGTTCTTC. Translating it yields CASSESAGDNEQFF.

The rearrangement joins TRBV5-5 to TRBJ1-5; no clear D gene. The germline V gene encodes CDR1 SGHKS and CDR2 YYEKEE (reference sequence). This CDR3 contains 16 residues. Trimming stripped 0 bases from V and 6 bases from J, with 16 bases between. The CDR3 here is CASSLAQLTRGQPQHF. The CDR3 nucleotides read TGTGCCAGCAGCTTGGCGCAATTGACCCGGGGTCAGCCCCAGCATTTT.

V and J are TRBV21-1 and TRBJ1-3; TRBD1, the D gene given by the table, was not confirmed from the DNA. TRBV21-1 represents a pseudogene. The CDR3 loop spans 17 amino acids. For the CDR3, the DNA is TGTGCCAGCAGCGCCCGAGACTCAACAGGGGCCACATACACCATATATTTT. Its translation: CASSARDSTGATYTIYF.

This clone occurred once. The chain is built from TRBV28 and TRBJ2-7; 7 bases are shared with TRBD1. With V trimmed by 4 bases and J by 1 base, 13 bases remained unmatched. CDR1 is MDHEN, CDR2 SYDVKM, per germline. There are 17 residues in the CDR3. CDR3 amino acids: CASSSNTWTGRSYEQYF. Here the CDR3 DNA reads TGTGCCAGCAGTTCGAATACATGGACAGGTAGATCCTACGAGCAGTACTTC.

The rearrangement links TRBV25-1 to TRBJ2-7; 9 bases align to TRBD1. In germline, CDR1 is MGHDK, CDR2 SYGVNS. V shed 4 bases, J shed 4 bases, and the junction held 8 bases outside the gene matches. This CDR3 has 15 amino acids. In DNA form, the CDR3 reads TGTGCCAGCAGTGCCCCGGGACAGGGTAGGTACGAGCAGTACTTC. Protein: CASSAPGQGRYEQYF.

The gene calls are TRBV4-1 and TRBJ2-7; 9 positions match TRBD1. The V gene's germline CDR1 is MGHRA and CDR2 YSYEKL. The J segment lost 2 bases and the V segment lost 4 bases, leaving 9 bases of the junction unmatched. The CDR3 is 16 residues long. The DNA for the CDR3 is TGCGCCAGCAGCCTTAGGAGGACAGGGGATCCCTACGAGCAGTACTTC. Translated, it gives CASSLRRTGDPYEQYF.